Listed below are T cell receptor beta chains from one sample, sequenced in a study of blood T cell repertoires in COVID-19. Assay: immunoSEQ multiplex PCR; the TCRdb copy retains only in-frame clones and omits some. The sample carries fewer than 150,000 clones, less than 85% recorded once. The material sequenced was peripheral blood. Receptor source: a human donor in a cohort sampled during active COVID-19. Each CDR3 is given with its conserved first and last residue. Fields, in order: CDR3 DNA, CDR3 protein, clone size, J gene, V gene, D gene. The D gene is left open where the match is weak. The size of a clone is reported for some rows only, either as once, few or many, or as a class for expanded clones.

cdr3_nt: TGCAGCGTCGGACTAGCGGGTGATCGGACCCAGTACTTC
cdr3_aa: CSVGLAGDRTQYF
clone_size: -
j_call: TRBJ2-5
v_call: TRBV29-1
d_call: TRBD2

cdr3_nt: TGCGCCAGCAGCTCTGGACAGGGCTCTAACTATGGCTACACCTTC
cdr3_aa: CASSSGQGSNYGYTF
clone_size: -
j_call: TRBJ1-2
v_call: TRBV5-1
d_call: TRBD1

cdr3_nt: TGTGCCAGCAGCTTAAGCGCTAGCGGGGGGGAGCAGTTCTTC
cdr3_aa: CASSLSASGGEQFF
clone_size: -
j_call: TRBJ2-1
v_call: TRBV7-3
d_call: TRBD2

cdr3_nt: TGTGCCAGCAGCCACAAACAGAATGGAAACACCATATATTTT
cdr3_aa: CASSHKQNGNTIYF
clone_size: once
j_call: TRBJ1-3
v_call: TRBV3-1/TRBV3-2
d_call: -

cdr3_nt: TGTGCCAGCAGCCAAGTTAACGGAGCGGGCTACACCTTC
cdr3_aa: CASSQVNGAGYTF
clone_size: -
j_call: TRBJ1-2
v_call: TRBV3-1/TRBV3-2
d_call: -

cdr3_nt: TGCGCCAGCAAGGGGACAGGGATAGAGACCCAGTACTTC
cdr3_aa: CASKGTGIETQYF
clone_size: -
j_call: TRBJ2-5
v_call: TRBV5-1
d_call: TRBD1

cdr3_nt: TGTGCCAGCAGCACCACAGGGTATGAGTTCTTC
cdr3_aa: CASSTTGYEFF
clone_size: -
j_call: TRBJ2-1
v_call: TRBV28
d_call: -

cdr3_nt: TGCGCCAGCAGCCTGATATCGGGGAGCACTGAAGCTTTCTTT
cdr3_aa: CASSLISGSTEAFF
clone_size: few
j_call: TRBJ1-1
v_call: TRBV5-1
d_call: -

cdr3_nt: TGTGCCAGCAGTTTATTGGCAGGGGTCACAGATACGCAGTATTTT
cdr3_aa: CASSLLAGVTDTQYF
clone_size: -
j_call: TRBJ2-3
v_call: TRBV27
d_call: -

cdr3_nt: TGTGCCTGGAGTGTATTGGGGGGGTCGAGCACAGATACGCAGTATTTT
cdr3_aa: CAWSVLGGSSTDTQYF
clone_size: -
j_call: TRBJ2-3
v_call: TRBV30
d_call: TRBD2

cdr3_nt: TGTGCCAGCAGCTTAGGGGCAGCTTTAAGGCCTGAAGCTTTCTTT
cdr3_aa: CASSLGAALRPEAFF
clone_size: -
j_call: TRBJ1-1
v_call: TRBV7-2
d_call: -

cdr3_nt: TGTGCCAGCAGTGAAGTGCGTAGCCCCCCAACCCTCCACTTT
cdr3_aa: CASSEVRSPPTLHF
clone_size: -
j_call: TRBJ1-6
v_call: TRBV2
d_call: -

cdr3_nt: TGTGCCAGCAGTCCCCCCGGGAGGGGCGGTTCTAGTGGCTACACCTTC
cdr3_aa: CASSPPGRGGSSGYTF
clone_size: once
j_call: TRBJ1-2
v_call: TRBV6-2/TRBV6-3
d_call: -

cdr3_nt: TGTGCCAGCAGCGTAGGGCAGGGGTCTCGCTCTGGAAACACCATATATTTT
cdr3_aa: CASSVGQGSRSGNTIYF
clone_size: -
j_call: TRBJ1-3
v_call: TRBV9
d_call: -

cdr3_nt: TGTGCCAGCAGTGATCCTACAACTAATGAAAAACTGTTTTTT
cdr3_aa: CASSDPTTNEKLFF
clone_size: -
j_call: TRBJ1-4
v_call: TRBV6-1
d_call: -

cdr3_nt: TGTGCCAGCAGTTCGAAACGACTAGCGTCTATAAGCAACAATGAGCAGTTCTTC
cdr3_aa: CASSSKRLASISNNEQFF
clone_size: -
j_call: TRBJ2-1
v_call: TRBV5-4
d_call: TRBD2

cdr3_nt: TGTGCCAGTAGTACCCGGGACAGACTTAATGAAAAACTGTTTTTT
cdr3_aa: CASSTRDRLNEKLFF
clone_size: -
j_call: TRBJ1-4
v_call: TRBV19
d_call: TRBD1

cdr3_nt: TGTGCCAGCAGCTCCGGGGGGCAGGTTGAAAAACTGTTTTTT
cdr3_aa: CASSSGGQVEKLFF
clone_size: -
j_call: TRBJ1-4
v_call: TRBV5-4
d_call: -

cdr3_nt: TGTGCCAGCAGCGTAGGTTGGGGGCATAACTATGGCTACACCTTC
cdr3_aa: CASSVGWGHNYGYTF
clone_size: -
j_call: TRBJ1-2
v_call: TRBV9
d_call: -

cdr3_nt: TGTGCCTCCCGAACCGGGTCACTTAAGCTCTCTGGAAACACCATATATTTT
cdr3_aa: CASRTGSLKLSGNTIYF
clone_size: -
j_call: TRBJ1-3
v_call: TRBV2
d_call: -

cdr3_nt: TGTGCCAGCAGCGTACAGGGGGACGAGCAGTACTTC
cdr3_aa: CASSVQGDEQYF
clone_size: -
j_call: TRBJ2-7
v_call: TRBV9
d_call: TRBD1

cdr3_nt: TGTGCCAGCAGTTACGGTGTCGATACGGGACAGGGGGGCAATGAGCAGTTCTTC
cdr3_aa: CASSYGVDTGQGGNEQFF
clone_size: -
j_call: TRBJ2-1
v_call: TRBV6-2/TRBV6-3
d_call: TRBD1

cdr3_nt: TGCGCCAGCAGCCAAAGCGGAAGCCGGGGCGAGCAGTACTTC
cdr3_aa: CASSQSGSRGEQYF
clone_size: -
j_call: TRBJ2-7
v_call: TRBV5-1
d_call: -

cdr3_nt: TGCGCCAGCAGCTTGAGCCAGAACACCGGGGAGCTGTTTTTT
cdr3_aa: CASSLSQNTGELFF
clone_size: -
j_call: TRBJ2-2
v_call: TRBV5-1
d_call: -

cdr3_nt: TGCGCCAGCAGCTTTGGTCCTAGCGGGGGGACGAACACCGGGGAGCTGTTTTTT
cdr3_aa: CASSFGPSGGTNTGELFF
clone_size: -
j_call: TRBJ2-2
v_call: TRBV5-1
d_call: TRBD2

cdr3_nt: TGTGCCACTATGATGACAGGAATGACCTACGAGCAGTACTTC
cdr3_aa: CATMMTGMTYEQYF
clone_size: -
j_call: TRBJ2-7
v_call: TRBV27
d_call: -

cdr3_nt: TGTGCCAGCAGCTTAGATGGGGGGGCTAACTATGGCTACACCTTC
cdr3_aa: CASSLDGGANYGYTF
clone_size: -
j_call: TRBJ1-2
v_call: TRBV7-9
d_call: -

cdr3_nt: TGCAGTGCTAGTGGACTAAGTAGCGGGGGGGCCCCCGGGGAGCTGTTTTTT
cdr3_aa: CSASGLSSGGAPGELFF
clone_size: -
j_call: TRBJ2-2
v_call: TRBV20-1
d_call: TRBD2

cdr3_nt: TGTGCCAGCACTACCAGGACAGGGCCGAACACTGAAGCTTTCTTT
cdr3_aa: CASTTRTGPNTEAFF
clone_size: few
j_call: TRBJ1-1
v_call: TRBV2
d_call: TRBD1

cdr3_nt: TGCGCCAGCAGCCAAGGGACTAGCGGGGGAGGCGAGACCCAGTACTTC
cdr3_aa: CASSQGTSGGGETQYF
clone_size: -
j_call: TRBJ2-5
v_call: TRBV4-3
d_call: TRBD2

cdr3_nt: TGTGCCAGCAGCTTGGAGTGGGACAGGAGTAGGGCTGAAGCTTTCTTT
cdr3_aa: CASSLEWDRSRAEAFF
clone_size: -
j_call: TRBJ1-1
v_call: TRBV5-5
d_call: TRBD1

cdr3_nt: TGTGCCAGCAGCGCGGGACTAGCGGCCTACGAGCAGTACTTC
cdr3_aa: CASSAGLAAYEQYF
clone_size: few
j_call: TRBJ2-7
v_call: TRBV3-1/TRBV3-2
d_call: TRBD2

cdr3_nt: TGTGCCAGCAGTCCGGGGGGGACTACTGAAAAACTGTTTTTT
cdr3_aa: CASSPGGTTEKLFF
clone_size: -
j_call: TRBJ1-4
v_call: TRBV28
d_call: -